The entry below describes one T cell receptor (beta chain). Antigen unknown. Method: immunoSEQ multiplex PCR; TCRdb's copy keeps in-frame clones and lacks some. The table shows approximately 130,000 clones, with just over 90% occurring only once. The V segment lost 7 bases and the J segment 2 bases; nucleotides outside the gene matches: 9. This CDR3 is built from 15 residues. Germline V lookup: CDR1 LNHDA, CDR2 SQIVND (reference sequence). The data originate from a study of OX40 agonist ivuxolimab in advanced cancers. Autoimmune disease history or systemic immunosuppression disqualified patients. Findings and limits, study-wide: Antigen specificity was not determined for the expanded peripheral T cells. More expanded clones were seen, on average, in CD8+ T cells than in CD4+. Circulating CD4+ and CD8+ T cells showed clonal expansion by week 6 at 0.1 to 3.0 mg/kg.

The chain combines TRBV19 with TRBJ2-5; 8 positions agree with TRBD1. Sequences were derived from CD4+ or CD8+ T cells sorted from blood, sampled in a trial of the OX40 agonist ivuxolimab. This TCR derives from an adult with an advanced solid tumor such as melanoma, head and neck, liver or kidney cancer. This CDR3 is CASMTPGQEQETQYF. The CDR3 DNA reads TGTGCCAGTATGACACCGGGACAGGAGCAAGAGACCCAGTACTTC.